The 22 T cell receptor beta chains in this list originate from one sample, sequenced in a study of blood T cell repertoires in COVID-19. Only in-frame clones appear in the TCRdb table, and some are missing; sequencing was by immunoSEQ multiplex PCR. The repertoire consists of more than 80,000 clones, with over 60% occurring once and the leading ten covering around 21%. The sample consisted of peripheral blood. The receptor set was obtained from an elderly woman with active or convalescent COVID-19.

The chain has TRBV20-1 and TRBJ2-5; a weak D match, TRBD1 (7 bases). Trimming took off 3 bases at V and 4 bases at J, with 15 bases between the two ends. Germline V CDR1 and CDR2: DFQATT, SNEGSKA (reference sequence). The CDR3 length is 14 residues. In DNA form, the CDR3 reads TGCAGTGCTAGTGGAGGGGGCGGGCGAGAGACCCAGTACTTC. It translates to CSASGGGGRETQYF.

The chain joins TRBV5-1 to TRBJ2-7; TRBD2 agrees at 9 bases. The V and J ends lost 0 bases and 7 bases, in that order; junction bases with no gene match: 2. Germline assignment: CDR1 SGHRS and CDR2 YFSETQ. This CDR3 spans 13 amino acids. The DNA of the CDR3 is TGCGCCAGCAGCTTGGGACTAGCGGTTGAGCAGTACTTC. This translates into CASSLGLAVEQYF.

The J gene is TRBJ2-5, the V gene TRBV6-5, with a possible D match to TRBD1 (6 bases). Trimming pared 6 bases from V and 4 bases from J, leaving 15 bases between. Germline CDR1 is MNHEY and CDR2 is SVGAGI. The CDR3 runs 14 residues. The CDR3 DNA reads as TGTGCCAGCAGCTACCGGGACATAAGAGAGACCCAGTACTTC. Translated, it gives CASSYRDIRETQYF.

Note on this clone: The same CDR3 can be traced to other DNA sequences in this sample. The gene calls are TRBV30 and TRBJ1-4; TRBD1 agrees at 7 bases. The V segment lost 0 bases and the J segment 8 bases; nucleotides outside the gene matches: 3. The germline V gene has CDR1 GTSNPN and CDR2 SVGIG (reference sequence). This CDR3 region has 13 residues. The DNA for the CDR3 is TGTGCCTGGAGTGTCTCAGGGGGAGAAAAACTGTTTTTT. Translation gives CAWSVSGGEKLFF.

There are many counts of this clone. The chain uses TRBV5-3 and TRBJ1-1; D might be TRBD1 (6 bases). Being an ORF, TRBV5-3 has a function that is uncertain. Trimming left V 3 bases short and J 3 bases short, with 27 bases between. The CDR3 is 19 amino acids. This chain's CDR3 is CARSCQWDNSPWKDTEAFF. CDR3 DNA sequence: TGTGCCAGAAGCTGTCAGTGGGACAACTCACCTTGGAAGGACACTGAAGCTTTCTTT.

The V gene is TRBV11-2, the J gene TRBJ1-1; 7 bases fit TRBD1. This CDR3 is built from 15 residues. Germline lookup yields CDR1 SGHAT and CDR2 FQNNGV. The V segment lost 5 bases and the J segment 1 base; nucleotides outside the gene matches: 7. In nucleotides, the CDR3 is TGTGCCAGCAGCATACAGGGGTTGGCGAACACTGAAGCTTTCTTT. Its protein is CASSIQGLANTEAFF.

This clone came up a few times. This chain uses TRBV24-1 with TRBJ1-5; the D gene is possibly TRBD1 (5 bases). The CDR3 length is 15 residues. Trimming cost V 5 bases and J 1 base, with 11 bases left between them. The germline CDR1 and CDR2 sequences are KGHDR and SFDVKD. The CDR3 bases are TGTGCCACCAGTGCCCCGGGGGACAGCAATCAGCCCCAGCATTTT. It specifies CATSAPGDSNQPQHF.

Written as DNA, the CDR3 is TGTGCCAGCAGCTTTCGGGGTACGGACACTGAAGCTTTCTTT. Residues: CASSFRGTDTEAFF. V gene TRBV7-8 combines with J gene TRBJ1-1; D is ambiguous. The CDR3 totals 14 residues. The V gene lost 3 bases and the J gene lost 3 bases, with 11 bases spanning the gap. CDR1 and CDR2 (germline): SGHVS, FQNEAQ.

The chain couples TRBV1 to TRBJ1-6. TRBV1 has pseudogene status. CDR3 length: 16 amino acids. DNA of the CDR3: TGCACCAGCAGCCAAGTTTTGGGAGCGGGCGATTCACCCCTCCACTTT. Protein sequence: CTSSQVLGAGDSPLHF.

The V gene is TRBV6-5, the J gene TRBJ2-1, with 9 bases aligning to TRBD2. Trimming took 10 bases from V and 8 from J; bases not matched to a gene: 12. The CDR3 has 14 amino acids. The germline V gene encodes CDR1 MNHEY and CDR2 SVGAGI. The CDR3 DNA reads TGTGCCACCGCGGCGGGGGGGCCATCACATGAGCAGTTCTTC. Its translation: CATAAGGPSHEQFF.

In this sample, this clone turned up a few times. The chain recombines TRBV30 with TRBJ2-1; the D gene is possibly TRBD2 (5 bases). The CDR3 totals 15 residues. Germline assignment: CDR1 GTSNPN and CDR2 SVGIG (reference sequence). Deletions cut 0 bases from V and 4 bases from J, with 13 bases between. CDR3: CAWSVQRGIYNEQFF. For the CDR3, the DNA is TGTGCCTGGAGTGTACAAAGAGGGATTTACAATGAGCAGTTCTTC.

This clone was seen a handful of times. The rearrangement links TRBV20-1 to TRBJ1-5; the D is unclear. The CDR3 has 15 residues. V was clipped by 3 bases and J by 7 bases, with 19 bases between them. Germline CDR1 and CDR2: DFQATT and SNEGSKA (reference sequence). This CDR3 reads CSASVLGASGQPQHF. The CDR3 bases are TGCAGTGCTAGTGTTCTTGGAGCTAGTGGGCAGCCCCAGCATTTT.

V is TRBV10-3 and J is TRBJ2-3, with 7 bases matching TRBD1. CDR1 and CDR2 (germline): ENHRY, SYGVKD. Losses at the gene ends were 5 bases for V and 0 bases for J; bases not matched to a gene: 5. The CDR3 contains 15 residues. DNA of the CDR3: TGTGCCATCAGTTTTCGGGACAGCAGCACAGATACGCAGTATTTT. This sequence encodes CAISFRDSSTDTQYF.

The chain employs TRBV27 and TRBJ2-7; tentatively, D is TRBD1 (5 bases). V lost 4 bases and J 2 bases, leaving 12 bases between the germline ends. Germline CDR1 MNHEY, CDR2 SMNVEV (reference sequence). The CDR3 covers 14 residues. CDR3 DNA sequence: TGTGCCAGCAGTTCCCAGACAGACCCCTACGAGCAGTACTTC. This codes for CASSSQTDPYEQYF.

V and J are TRBV7-9 and TRBJ1-1; D remains unclear. V was trimmed by 6 bases and J by 4 bases, leaving 12 bases between them. The CDR3 runs to 13 residues. Germline lookup yields CDR1 SEHNR and CDR2 FQNEAQ (reference sequence). The CDR3 spells CASSLRFGTEAFF. The DNA of the CDR3 is TGTGCCAGCAGTCTTCGGTTTGGCACTGAAGCTTTCTTT.

The chain's CDR3 is CASSEAGGSNQPQHF. CDR3 nucleotide sequence: TGTGCCAGCAGTGAAGCTGGAGGGAGCAATCAGCCCCAGCATTTT. J is TRBJ1-5 and V is TRBV6-1; D is unclear. Trimming left V 0 bases short and J 1 base short, with 7 bases between. This CDR3 contains 15 residues. The germline V gene encodes CDR1 MNHNS and CDR2 SASEGT.

V usage is TRBV28 and J usage is TRBJ1-5, with D uncertain. Trimming took 6 bases from V and 5 from J, leaving 17 bases between them. Germline V gene data show CDR1 as MDHEN and CDR2 as SYDVKM. CDR3 length: 15 residues. The chain's CDR3 is CASSPTLGGHQPQHF. CDR3 nucleotides: TGTGCCAGCAGCCCAACGCTTGGAGGGCATCAGCCCCAGCATTTT.

The V gene is TRBV7-8, the J gene TRBJ1-5, with TRBD1 identical over 7 bases. The CDR3 runs 15 residues. V dropped 1 base and J dropped 2; count of bases not matched to a gene: 2. The germline V gene encodes CDR1 SGHVS and CDR2 FQNEAQ. The CDR3 spells CASSLGTGGNQPQHF. The DNA for the CDR3 is TGTGCCAGCAGCTTAGGGACAGGTGGCAATCAGCCCCAGCATTTT.

To note about this clone: In the same sample, other DNA sequences code for this CDR3. The chain recombines TRBV27 with TRBJ1-2, with 7 bases identical to TRBD1. V lost 6 bases, J lost 4 bases, and 5 bases stayed unmatched. The CDR3 runs to 13 residues. From germline, CDR1 is MNHEY and CDR2 SMNVEV (reference sequence). The CDR3 DNA reads as TGTGCCAGCAGCCCACAGGGGTTCTATGGCTACACCTTC. Translated, it gives CASSPQGFYGYTF.

This clone was counted a single time. The chain has TRBV9 and TRBJ1-1; D is ambiguous. CDR3 length: 14 residues. Germline lookup yields CDR1 SGDLS and CDR2 YYNGEE. V was pared by 1 base and J by 1 base, with 8 bases between. The CDR3 is CASSVSSQNTEAFF. In DNA, the CDR3 is TGTGCCAGCAGCGTATCCAGTCAGAACACTGAAGCTTTCTTT.

The chain uses TRBV28 and TRBJ2-1; 8 nucleotides line up with TRBD1. Germline trimming cut 5 bases from V and 5 bases from J; bases unmatched to any gene: 8. Per germline, CDR1 MDHEN and CDR2 SYDVKM. CDR3 length: 15 amino acids. CDR3 nucleotides: TGTGCCAGCAGTCCTTCCGGGACAGGTAACAATGAGCAGTTCTTC. Encoded protein: CASSPSGTGNNEQFF. Drawing the rest from reference TRBV28 and TRBJ2-1, the complete variable domain is DVKVTQSSRYLVKRTGEKVFLECVQDMDHENMFWYRQDPGLGLRLIYFSYDVKMKEKGDIPEGYSVSREKKERFSLILESASTNQTSMYLCASSPSGTGNNEQFFGPGTRLTVL.

The chain is built from TRBV5-4 and TRBJ2-7; 7 bases map to TRBD1. V gave up 0 bases and J gave up 2 bases; unmatched junction bases: 2. Germline V gene lookup returns CDR1 SGHNT and CDR2 YYREEE (reference sequence). The CDR3 is 14 amino acids. The DNA for the CDR3 is TGTGCCAGCAGCTTGGGGGACAGCCCCTACGAGCAGTACTTC. Translation gives CASSLGDSPYEQYF.